Sequencing of this T cell receptor (beta chain) was carried out in a study of blood T cells in healthy people across ages. General study points: Diversity estimates from one million T cells were considered underestimates. In the absence of known donor CMV status, changes in expanded clonotypes were possibly confounded.

Comments on this clonotype: The target antigen is unknown. This may come from a read error, since a much larger clone is one base off.

The use of a sample-barcoded 5' primer and a J-beta primer mix characterized a second PCR of roughly 6 to 11 cycles. TCRdb itself ran the 5' RACE reads through MiXCR, one entry per CDR3 protein. The sample holds fewer than 700,000 distinct CDR3 sequences, around half seen once. Germline loops: CDR1 DFQATT, CDR2 SNEGSKA (reference sequence). This CDR3 is 14 amino acids long. Trimming cost V 6 bases and J 5 bases, with 17 bases left between them. Material: blood. This TCR derives from an elderly man in good health. The chain combines TRBV20-1 with TRBJ1-5, with D perhaps TRBD1 (6 bases). CDR3 residues: CSAPKGGIDQPQHF. CDR3 nucleotides: TGCAGTGCCCCTAAGGGGGGGATAGATCAGCCCCAGCATTTT.